Following are 15 T cell receptor beta chains from one sample sequenced in a study of prognosis after radiotherapy for stage I lung cancer. The genomic DNA TCR beta CDR3 region underwent two rounds of multiplex PCR. For every TRBV and TRBJ gene, a specific primer was used in first-round PCR. TCRdb independently ran MiXCR on the multiplex PCR reads; one entry per CDR3 protein. The sample yields about 35,000 distinct CDR3 sequences, 25% to 40% seen once. The starting material was PBMCs, obtained before or after stereotactic body radiation therapy (not recorded which). The receptors shown here come from a donor aged 50 or older with non-small cell lung cancer.

The chain links TRBV20-1 to TRBJ2-3, with 7 bases fitting TRBD2. There are 18 residues in the CDR3. J lost 6 bases, V lost 6 bases, and 24 bases had no gene match. Germline CDR1 is DFQATT and CDR2 is SNEGSKA (reference sequence). CDR3 nucleotides: TGCAGTGCCCTCCCCTTGGGGGGGTTTCAACAAGACGGCGATACGCAGTATTTT. Its protein is CSALPLGGFQQDGDTQYF.

This clonotype was counted many times. J is TRBJ2-7 and V is TRBV20-1; D remains unclear. The germline CDR1 and CDR2 sequences are DFQATT and SNEGSKA (reference sequence). The CDR3 runs to 14 residues. Trimming took 0 bases from V and 7 from J, leaving 16 bases between them. This CDR3 is CSARDLGSPVEQYF. CDR3 coding DNA: TGCAGTGCTAGAGATTTGGGCAGCCCGGTAGAGCAGTACTTC.

In this sample, this clonotype turned up many times. This rearrangement joins TRBV9 to TRBJ1-2; D is ambiguous. The CDR3 totals 12 residues. Germline V gives CDR1 SGDLS, CDR2 YYNGEE. The ends were cut back, 4 bases at V and 9 bases at J, with 13 bases in the middle. The CDR3 DNA reads TGTGCCAGCAGCCCATCCAGTATAAGCTACACCTTC. Translation: CASSPSSISYTF.

This clonotype was observed many times. The rearrangement uses TRBV4-1 and TRBJ1-4, with D tentatively TRBD1 (5 bases). Trimming cost V 4 bases and J 4 bases, with 13 bases left between them. The CDR3 contains 15 residues. Germline CDR1 MGHRA, CDR2 YSYEKL. The CDR3: CASSRGGVNNEKLFF. The CDR3 DNA reads as TGCGCCAGCAGCCGAGGAGGGGTGAATAATGAAAAACTGTTTTTT.

Note on this clonotype: This may come from a read error, since a much larger clone is one base off. This chain links TRBV5-1 with TRBJ2-7; D not certain. V was shortened by 9 bases and J by 2 bases, with 15 bases between the two germline ends. Germline assignment: CDR1 SGHRS and CDR2 YFSETQ. The CDR3 length is 13 residues. CDR3 coding DNA: TGCGCCACCGGCCCGGACGGCACCTACGAGCAGTACTTC. Residues: CATGPDGTYEQYF.

At least ten counts were recorded for this clonotype. The rearrangement joins TRBV5-1 to TRBJ2-2; D is unresolved. This CDR3 region has 11 residues. V shed 4 bases and J shed 10 bases, with 8 bases lying between them. In germline, CDR1 is SGHRS, CDR2 YFSETQ. The DNA of the CDR3 is TGCGCCAGCAGCAGTAGAGAGGAGCTGTTTTTT. Translating gives CASSSREELFF.

In this sample, this clonotype turned up many times. The chain carries TRBV5-1 and TRBJ1-6, with D unclear. The CDR3 has 15 amino acids. The V end was cut by 1 base, the J end by 0 bases, with 5 bases between. Germline V gene sequence: CDR1 SGHRS, CDR2 YFSETQ. The CDR3 here is CASSLMSSYNSPLHF. CDR3 sequence (DNA): TGCGCCAGCAGCTTGATGAGCTCCTATAATTCACCCCTCCACTTT.

This clonotype was seen once. This chain joins TRBV6-5 and TRBJ2-7, with 13 bases aligning to TRBD2. This CDR3 is 16 amino acids long. From germline, CDR1 is MNHEY and CDR2 SVGAGI. The V segment lost 0 bases and the J segment 2 bases; nucleotides outside the gene matches: 1. The CDR3 DNA reads as TGTGCCAGCAGTTACTCAGGGACTAGCGGGACCTACGAGCAGTACTTC. Translating gives CASSYSGTSGTYEQYF.

This clonotype was counted ten times or more. This sequence joins TRBV3-1 and TRBJ2-1; weak D call: TRBD2 (6 bases). The germline V and J ends were trimmed by 3 bases and 13 bases, with 13 bases remaining between them. Germline CDR1 and CDR2: LGHDT and YNNKEL (reference sequence). This CDR3 has 12 residues. This chain's CDR3 is CASSQGNGGQFF. CDR3 DNA: TGTGCCAGCAGCCAGGGGAACGGGGGTCAGTTCTTC.

In regard to this clonotype: A single base separates this from a much larger clone, so it may be a read error. This chain links TRBV6-1 with TRBJ1-1; possibly TRBD1 for D (6 bases). This CDR3 is 16 amino acids long. Germline assignment: CDR1 MNHNS and CDR2 SASEGT. With 6 bases removed from V and 2 bases from J, the gap between germline ends came to 19 bases. The CDR3 region is CASSPDSGGVNTEAFF. The CDR3 DNA follows: TGTGCCAGCAGCCCGGACAGCGGGGGAGTAAACACTGAAGCTTTCTTT.

In the case of this clonotype: A read error likely explains this, since a far larger clone differs by one base. The chain joins TRBV6-4 to TRBJ1-2; TRBD1 agrees at 9 bases. CDR1 is MRHNA and CDR2 is SNTAGT in the germline V gene. The ends lost 6 bases at V and 3 bases at J; junction bases unmatched: 8. This CDR3 comprises 15 residues. CDR3 in DNA: TGTGCCAGCAGACAAACAGGGGGCAAAGACTATGGCTACACCTTC. Protein: CASRQTGGKDYGYTF.

This clonotype came up many times. This chain links TRBV28 with TRBJ1-5; D may be TRBD1 (5 bases). The CDR3 consists of 13 residues. Germline CDR1 MDHEN, CDR2 SYDVKM. V lost 7 bases and J 3 bases, leaving 10 bases between the germline ends. CDR3 nucleotides: TGTGCCAGCATTCGGGACTACAATCAGCCCCAGCATTTT. This sequence encodes CASIRDYNQPQHF.

Comment on this clonotype: This may stem from a read error, because a much larger clone lies one nucleotide away. The chain has TRBV14 and TRBJ2-1, with D possibly matching TRBD2 (6 bases). The CDR3 is 15 residues long. Germline V gene lookup returns CDR1 SGHDN and CDR2 FVKESK. CDR3 nucleotide sequence: TGTGCCAGCAGCCAACGGGGACGGGGGTCTAATGCGCAGTTCTTC. Protein sequence: CASSQRGRGSNAQFF.

This rearrangement joins TRBV6-5 to TRBJ2-7; TRBD1 aligns across 7 bases. The CDR3 has 15 residues. Germline V gene lookup returns CDR1 MNHEY and CDR2 SVGAGI. With V trimmed by 2 bases and J by 7 bases, 11 bases remained unmatched. The CDR3 region has the DNA TGTGCCAGCAGTTACGCGCGACAGGGTACGTGTGAGCAGTACTTC. Encoded protein: CASSYARQGTCEQYF.

At least ten counts were recorded for this clonotype. V and J are TRBV11-2 and TRBJ2-7, with D hard to call. Deletions cut 4 bases from V and 6 bases from J, with 16 bases between. The CDR3 contains 14 residues. Germline lookup yields CDR1 SGHAT and CDR2 FQNNGV. The CDR3 coding sequence is TGTGCCAGCAGCTCTCCGGGCTCCTCGGGCGAGCAGTACTTC. This codes for CASSSPGSSGEQYF.